This entry lists 9 T cell receptor beta chains sequenced from one sample in a study of control samples from healthy donors and cancer patients. Data came from immunoSEQ multiplex PCR; TCRdb stores just in-frame clones and leaves some out. This table holds 120,000 or so clones, around 87% found once. Sequencing was carried out using blood. The receptor set was obtained from a man between 40 and 49 years old in good health.

This clone showed up just a few times. In DNA form, the CDR3 reads TGTGCCACCAGCAGAGATGCGATGGAGGGCAGGGCCAATCAGCCCCAGCATTTT. Amino acid sequence: CATSRDAMEGRANQPQHF. The rearrangement uses TRBV15 and TRBJ1-5, with D maybe TRBD1 (5 bases). The CDR3 loop spans 18 amino acids. Trimming pared 0 bases from V and 3 bases from J, leaving 18 bases between. CDR1 and CDR2 from the germline V gene are LNHNV and YYDKDF (reference sequence).

The rearrangement uses TRBV28 and TRBJ1-6; 11 positions match TRBD1. CDR3 length equals 16 residues. Germline V gives CDR1 MDHEN, CDR2 SYDVKM. The J segment lost 7 bases and the V segment lost 4 bases, leaving 6 bases of the junction unmatched. CDR3 sequence: CASSWGDRGENSPLHF. The DNA for the CDR3 is TGTGCCAGCAGTTGGGGGGACAGGGGGGAAAATTCACCCCTCCACTTT.

The gene calls are TRBV24-1 and TRBJ2-3, with 8 bases identical to TRBD2. The CDR3 contains 18 residues. Germline V gene sequence: CDR1 KGHDR, CDR2 SFDVKD. Trimming at V came to 0 bases and at J to 2 bases, leaving 9 bases not matched to a gene. The CDR3 nucleotides read TGTGCCACCAGTGATTTGAGATCGGTAGCGGGATCCACAGATACGCAGTATTTT. Residues: CATSDLRSVAGSTDTQYF.

The rearrangement links TRBV25-1 to TRBJ1-4; D remains unclear. The CDR3 is made up of 14 amino acids. The V and J ends lost 1 base and 3 bases respectively, with 6 bases between them. Germline-derived CDR1 and CDR2 are MGHDK and SYGVNS. The CDR3 loop is CASSEFGSNEKLFF. The CDR3 DNA sequence: TGTGCCAGCAGTGAATTTGGGTCTAATGAAAAACTGTTTTTT.

There are a few counts of this clone. The chain combines TRBV29-1 with TRBJ1-4; the D is unclear. The CDR3 runs to 14 residues. CDR1 and CDR2 (germline): SQVTM, ANQGSEA. V gave up 1 base and J gave up 0 bases, with 6 bases separating them. CDR3 sequence reads: CSVEGAATNEKLFF. The CDR3 DNA sequence: TGCAGCGTTGAAGGCGCCGCAACTAATGAAAAACTGTTTTTT.

The chain couples TRBV6-6 to TRBJ1-3, with TRBD1 as a possible D gene (6 bases). Germline V lookup: CDR1 MNHNY, CDR2 SVGAGI (reference sequence). This CDR3 contains 16 residues. The ends were cut back, 2 bases at V and 0 bases at J, with 11 bases in the middle. The CDR3 bases are TGTGCCAGCAGTTACCGCCGGACAGCCTCTGGAAACACCATATATTTT. It specifies CASSYRRTASGNTIYF.

The rearrangement uses TRBV19 and TRBJ1-1; D perhaps matches TRBD1 (5 bases). Trimming pared 4 bases from V and 3 bases from J, leaving 15 bases between. The germline CDR1 and CDR2 sequences are LNHDA and SQIVND (reference sequence). There are 15 residues in the CDR3. The CDR3 loop is CASSKQSGRDTEAFF. CDR3 bases: TGTGCCAGTAGTAAACAATCAGGGAGGGACACTGAAGCTTTCTTT.

V is TRBV9 and J is TRBJ2-5; D is perhaps TRBD2 (7 bases). The CDR3 spans 12 residues. Germline lookup yields CDR1 SGDLS and CDR2 YYNGEE. V gave up 3 bases and J gave up 5 bases, with 8 bases separating them. CDR3 in DNA: TGTGCCAGCAGCGAGGGGGGGGAGACCCAGTACTTC. Its translation: CASSEGGETQYF.

The V call is TRBV5-1, the J call TRBJ1-3, with TRBD1 identical over 9 bases. Germline loops: CDR1 SGHRS, CDR2 YFSETQ. The CDR3 consists of 16 residues. With V trimmed by 4 bases and J by 0 bases, 5 bases remained unmatched. The CDR3 loop reads CASSPGTGNSGNTIYF. The CDR3 coding sequence is TGCGCCAGCAGCCCAGGGACAGGGAACTCTGGAAACACCATATATTTT.